The 11 T cell receptor beta chains reported below all come from one sample, sequenced in a study of blood T cell repertoires in COVID-19. Repertoires were generated with immunoSEQ multiplex PCR, while TCRdb's copy carries only in-frame clones and drops some. The repertoire includes 65,000 or so clones, around 90% of them detected once, and about 1.3% sits in the top ten. Sequenced sample: peripheral blood. Every receptor here comes from a man aged 55 to 70 with acute or convalescent COVID-19.

This clone showed up just once. Written as DNA, the CDR3 is TGTGCCAGCAAATCAGGGGGATTGTTTGAAGCTTTCTTT. Translated, it gives CASKSGGLFEAFF. The J gene is TRBJ1-1, the V gene TRBV6-6, with 7 bases that match TRBD1. Unmatched junction bases numbered 9, after V lost 7 bases and J lost 7 bases. Germline CDR1 and CDR2: MNHNY and SVGAGI (reference sequence). The CDR3 runs 13 residues.

The chain recombines TRBV25-1 with TRBJ1-1; TRBD1 matches 7 bases. Germline V gene data show CDR1 as MGHDK and CDR2 as SYGVNS. This CDR3 region has 11 residues. Trimming removed 8 bases from V and 7 bases from J; junction bases left unmatched: 4. The CDR3 sequence: CASGNRGEAFF. The CDR3 coding sequence is TGTGCCAGCGGTAACAGGGGTGAAGCTTTCTTT.

The chain uses TRBV19 and TRBJ1-2, with TRBD1 matching over 8 bases. V shed 4 bases and J 9 bases; nucleotides not matched to a gene: 7. CDR1 and CDR2 (germline): LNHDA, SQIVND (reference sequence). CDR3 length: 13 amino acids. As DNA, the CDR3 is TGTGCCAGTAGTACCACAGGGGGAGGGAGCTACACCTTC. Residues: CASSTTGGGSYTF. Drawing the rest from reference TRBV19 and TRBJ1-2, the complete variable domain is DGGITQSPKYLFRKEGQNVTLSCEQNLNHDAMYWYRQDPGQGLRLIYYSQIVNDFQKGDIAEGYSVSREKKESFPLTVTSAQKNPTAFYLCASSTTGGGSYTFGSGTRLTVV.

The chain couples TRBV11-3 to TRBJ1-1; no clear D gene. Trimming took off 8 bases at V and 0 bases at J, with 13 bases between the two ends. The CDR3 has 14 amino acids. The germline V gene has CDR1 SGHNT and CDR2 YENEEA. The CDR3 DNA sequence: TGTGCCAGCCCCGGCGAGGAAATGAACACTGAAGCTTTCTTT. This encodes CASPGEEMNTEAFF.

CDR3 in DNA: TGCAGCGTTGAACGGGGAGGGGTCTCTGGCTACACCTTC. Encoded protein: CSVERGGVSGYTF. V is TRBV29-1 and J is TRBJ1-2, with TRBD1 as a possible D gene (5 bases). Trimming cost V 2 bases and J 7 bases, with 14 bases left between them. The length of the CDR3 is 13 residues. Looked up from germline, CDR1 is SQVTM and CDR2 is ANQGSEA.

The sample holds a few counts of this clone. This chain links TRBV27 with TRBJ1-5; 8 bases align to TRBD1. The V and J ends lost 6 bases and 4 bases, in that order; junction bases with no gene match: 5. CDR1 MNHEY and CDR2 SMNVEV come from the germline V gene (reference sequence). CDR3 size: 14 residues. The DNA for the CDR3 is TGTGCCAGCAGCAGACAGGGGATTAATCAGCCCCAGCATTTT. Amino acid sequence: CASSRQGINQPQHF.

This chain uses TRBV5-1 with TRBJ2-5; 8 bases are a match to TRBD2. CDR3 size: 15 residues. After removal of 2 bases from V and 3 bases from J, the junction contained 6 bases not matched to a gene. The V gene's germline CDR1 is SGHRS and CDR2 YFSETQ. The CDR3 reads CASSLIAGPEETQYF. In DNA, the CDR3 is TGCGCCAGCAGCTTAATAGCGGGGCCCGAAGAGACCCAGTACTTC.

This clone was detected once. This sequence joins TRBV19 and TRBJ1-1; a weak D match, TRBD1 (5 bases). Germline values: CDR1 LNHDA, CDR2 SQIVND (reference sequence). The ends were cut back, 1 base at V and 8 bases at J, with 17 bases in the middle. This CDR3 is 15 amino acids long. The CDR3 sequence: CASSIVSRTPTEAFF. The DNA for the CDR3 is TGTGCCAGTAGTATAGTTTCCCGGACACCTACCGAAGCTTTCTTT.

The chain recombines TRBV20-1 with TRBJ1-6, with D tentatively TRBD1 (6 bases). The V end was cut by 3 bases, the J end by 4 bases, with 10 bases between. The CDR3 covers 14 residues. Germline CDR1 reads DFQATT; CDR2 reads SNEGSKA (reference sequence). For the CDR3, the DNA is TGCAGTGCTAGTGACAGGTTGTATAATTCACCCCTCCACTTT. It encodes CSASDRLYNSPLHF.

V usage is TRBV6-6 and J usage is TRBJ2-7, with TRBD2 as a possible D gene (5 bases). With 7 bases removed from V and 0 bases from J, the gap between germline ends came to 16 bases. The CDR3 is 15 amino acids. Germline lookup yields CDR1 MNHNY and CDR2 SVGAGI (reference sequence). The DNA for the CDR3 is TGTGCCAGCACCAGAGCGGACGCGAACTCCTACGAGCAGTACTTC. Translated: CASTRADANSYEQYF.

V gene TRBV19 combines with J gene TRBJ2-1, with TRBD1 matching 12 bases. This CDR3 comprises 18 residues. Germline V gene lookup returns CDR1 LNHDA and CDR2 SQIVND (reference sequence). V shed 5 bases and J 7 bases; nucleotides not matched to a gene: 15. CDR3 loop: CASSVGTGTGGTRNEQFF. In DNA form, the CDR3 reads TGTGCCAGTAGTGTCGGTACCGGGACAGGGGGCACGAGAAATGAGCAGTTCTTC.